This TCR beta chain was sequenced in a study of blood T cell repertoires in COVID-19. Study as a whole: The United States, Italy and Spain supplied acute and convalescent COVID-19 samples. Nucleic acid was either cDNA or gDNA, and it came from T cells, B-cell-depleted T cells, or PBMCs.

In the authors' methods: Amplifying reference gene primers gave estimates of nucleated cell counts. Data came from immunoSEQ multiplex PCR; TCRdb stores just in-frame clones and leaves some out. D and trimming come from the DNA, and the V and J calls and clone size come from that table. The table shows fewer than 85,000 clones, with about 70% occurring only once. Germline V gene sequence: CDR1 LNHDA, CDR2 SQIVND (reference sequence). The junction had 12 bases not matched to a gene; V was cut back by 6 bases and J by 7 bases. The length of the CDR3 is 17 residues. This sequence joins TRBV19 and TRBJ2-2; 12 bases agree with TRBD1. The source of this sequence is a man aged 60-69 years with acute or convalescent COVID-19. The sample was peripheral blood. The CDR3 is CASSLGTGGAGGGELFF. The CDR3 DNA follows: TGTGCCAGTAGCCTCGGGACAGGGGGCGCGGGAGGCGGGGAGCTGTTTTTT.